One sample yielded the 16 T cell receptor beta chains listed below, sequenced in a study of blood T cell repertoires in COVID-19. Here immunoSEQ multiplex PCR was the method, and the copy in TCRdb shows in-frame clones only, minus some. This sample has about 88,000 clones, with more than 90% found just once. The sample comprised peripheral blood. Receptors were obtained from a man in his fifties or sixties with acute or convalescent COVID-19.

The J gene is TRBJ1-1, the V gene TRBV7-2; unclear D gene. This CDR3 has 14 residues. With 1 base removed from V and 1 base from J, the gap between germline ends came to 7 bases. CDR1 and CDR2 from the germline V gene are SGHTA and FQGNSA. Here the CDR3 DNA reads TGTGCCAGCAGCTTAGTGACATCGAACACTGAAGCTTTCTTT. Translating gives CASSLVTSNTEAFF. The full variable domain, in which reference TRBV7-2 and TRBJ1-1 provide the parts outside the CDR3, is GAGVSQSPSNKVTEKGKDVELRCDPISGHTALYWYRQSLGQGLEFLIYFQGNSAPDKSGLPSDRFSAERTGGSVSTLTIQRTQQEDSAVYLCASSLVTSNTEAFFGQGTRLTVV.

V and J are TRBV28 and TRBJ2-7; 9 positions match TRBD1. The CDR3 is 15 amino acids. The trim removed 6 bases at V and 1 base at J, leaving 7 bases unmatched. Germline assignment: CDR1 MDHEN and CDR2 SYDVKM. CDR3 protein: CASSLTGTGSYEQYF. The CDR3 DNA reads TGTGCCAGCAGCTTGACCGGGACAGGGTCCTACGAGCAGTACTTC. The variable domain in full, completed from reference TRBV28 and TRBJ2-7, reads DVKVTQSSRYLVKRTGEKVFLECVQDMDHENMFWYRQDPGLGLRLIYFSYDVKMKEKGDIPEGYSVSREKKERFSLILESASTNQTSMYLCASSLTGTGSYEQYFGPGTRLTVT.

The chain couples TRBV11-1 to TRBJ2-2, with D uncertain. From germline, CDR1 is SGHAT and CDR2 FQDESV (reference sequence). The V and J ends lost 1 base and 5 bases respectively, with 8 bases between them. The CDR3 is 14 amino acids. The DNA of the CDR3 is TGTGCCAGCAGCTTAGTTGGCCAGACCGGGGAGCTGTTTTTT. Its protein product is CASSLVGQTGELFF.

V usage is TRBV15 and J usage is TRBJ2-2, with 16 nucleotides matching TRBD2. The ends lost 7 bases at V and 9 bases at J; junction bases unmatched: 5. The germline V gene encodes CDR1 LNHNV and CDR2 YYDKDF (reference sequence). The CDR3 consists of 15 residues. This CDR3 is CATKGLAGGSRELFF. For the CDR3, the DNA is TGTGCCACCAAGGGACTAGCGGGAGGGAGCAGGGAGCTGTTTTTT.

The rearrangement uses TRBV5-1 and TRBJ1-1; 8 nucleotides align to TRBD1. The CDR3 has 15 residues. Per germline, CDR1 SGHRS and CDR2 YFSETQ. After removal of 4 bases from V and 4 bases from J, the junction contained 9 bases not matched to a gene. CDR3 sequence (DNA): TGCGCCAGCAGCCCACTCAGGGGGCAGGGCACTGAAGCTTTCTTT. Translation: CASSPLRGQGTEAFF.

The gene calls are TRBV2 and TRBJ1-2; tentative D call: TRBD1 (5 bases). Germline CDR1 reads SNHLY; CDR2 reads FYNNEI. The CDR3 has 14 residues. Between the trimmed V and J ends, which lost 0 bases and 6 bases, there was a span of 11 bases. DNA of the CDR3: TGTGCCAGCAGTGAAGCGGTACAGGCCCATGGCTACACCTTC. Its protein product is CASSEAVQAHGYTF. The full variable domain, rest sourced from reference TRBV2 and TRBJ1-2, is EPEVTQTPSHQVTQMGQEVILRCVPISNHLYFYWYRQILGQKVEFLVSFYNNEISEKSEIFDDQFSVERPDGSNFTLKIRSTKLEDSAMYFCASSEAVQAHGYTFGSGTRLTVV.

Here the CDR3 reads CASSLESTDTQYF. For the CDR3, the DNA is TGTGCCAGCAGCTTAGAGTCCACAGATACGCAGTATTTT. V usage is TRBV5-6 and J usage is TRBJ2-3; no reliable D call. This CDR3 is built from 13 residues. Germline lookup yields CDR1 SGHDT and CDR2 YYEEEE. The V end was cut by 2 bases, the J end by 2 bases, with 6 bases between.

This clone was seen once. V and J are TRBV7-2 and TRBJ2-7, with TRBD1 matching over 7 bases. From germline, CDR1 is SGHTA and CDR2 FQGNSA. Trimming took 4 bases from V and 2 from J; bases not matched to a gene: 5. This CDR3 is 14 amino acids long. In DNA, the CDR3 is TGTGCCAGCAGCTCCCCAGACAGGGCCTACGAGCAGTACTTC. This gives the protein CASSSPDRAYEQYF.

The chain uses TRBV6-2 or TRBV6-3 and TRBJ1-5; 11 bases line up with TRBD1. The CDR3 contains 19 residues. Germline lookup yields CDR1 MNHEY and CDR2 SVGEGT. The V gene end was trimmed by 2 bases and the J gene end by 2 bases; junction bases not matched to a gene: 11. The CDR3 spells CASSYPSGTGGSGNQPQHF. CDR3 sequence (DNA): TGTGCCAGCAGTTACCCTTCCGGGACAGGGGGGTCCGGCAATCAGCCCCAGCATTTT.

The genes are TRBV5-1 and TRBJ2-7; D uncertain. This CDR3 is 14 amino acids long. Germline V lookup: CDR1 SGHRS, CDR2 YFSETQ. Between the trimmed V and J ends, which lost 2 bases and 6 bases, there was a span of 15 bases. CDR3 region: CASSFQGLGSEQYF. The CDR3 DNA reads TGCGCCAGCAGCTTCCAAGGTCTAGGTTCCGAGCAGTACTTC. Complete variable domain (other parts from reference TRBV5-1 and TRBJ2-7): KAGVTQTPRYLIKTRGQQVTLSCSPISGHRSVSWYQQTPGQGLQFLFEYFSETQRNKGNFPGRFSGRQFSNSRSEMNVSTLELGDSALYLCASSFQGLGSEQYFGPGTRLTVT.

The rearrangement links TRBV4-3 to TRBJ2-1; 9 bases are shared with TRBD2. Germline V gene sequence: CDR1 LGHNA, CDR2 YSLEER. The CDR3 runs to 15 residues. Trimming removed 1 base from V and 9 bases from J; junction bases left unmatched: 7. The CDR3 DNA follows: TGCGCCAGCAGCCAAGGCCTAGCGGGGTCCCCTGAGCAGTTCTTC. It translates to CASSQGLAGSPEQFF.

This clone was detected only once. This chain connects TRBV19 to TRBJ1-5, with a tentative D call TRBD1 (6 bases). CDR3 length: 19 amino acids. Germline V gene lookup returns CDR1 LNHDA and CDR2 SQIVND (reference sequence). V was shortened by 4 bases and J by 2 bases, with 24 bases between the two germline ends. This CDR3 reads CASSNQGGTGLDGNQPQHF. DNA of the CDR3: TGTGCCAGTAGTAACCAAGGGGGTACAGGGCTCGATGGCAATCAGCCCCAGCATTTT.

The chain recombines TRBV2 with TRBJ2-3; TRBD2 matches 13 bases. This CDR3 contains 15 residues. V lost 6 bases, J lost 4 bases, and 4 bases stayed unmatched. In germline, CDR1 is SNHLY, CDR2 FYNNEI. The CDR3 bases are TGTGCCAGCAGGGGAACTAGCGGGAGGGCAGATACGCAGTATTTT. This codes for CASRGTSGRADTQYF.

This chain uses TRBV3-1 (or the pseudogene TRBV3-2) with TRBJ2-2, with 10 nucleotides matching TRBD2. The CDR3 has 16 residues. Germline loops: CDR1 LGHDT, CDR2 YNNKEL (reference sequence). Trimming cost V 2 bases and J 1 base; bases outside gene matches: 1. The CDR3 nucleotides are TGTGCCAGCAGCCAACGGACTAGCGGGAACACCGGGGAGCTGTTTTTT. Encoded protein: CASSQRTSGNTGELFF.

Only a few counts were recorded for this clone. CDR3: CASNTGGTNTDTQYF. The CDR3 bases are TGTGCCAGCAACACCGGAGGGACTAACACAGATACGCAGTATTTT. This chain connects TRBV9 to TRBJ2-3, with TRBD2 matching over 7 bases. CDR3 size: 15 residues. V trimming: 6 bases; J trimming: 2 bases; junction bases outside the gene matches: 9. In germline, CDR1 is SGDLS, CDR2 YYNGEE.

V and J are TRBV24-1 and TRBJ2-1, with D perhaps matching TRBD1 (7 bases). Germline V gives CDR1 KGHDR, CDR2 SFDVKD. The CDR3 spans 15 residues. Trimming stripped 7 bases from V and 0 bases from J, with 12 bases between. This CDR3 is CATRGGQSSYNEQFF. DNA for the CDR3: TGTGCCACCAGGGGGGGACAGAGCTCCTACAATGAGCAGTTCTTC.